This T cell receptor beta chain originates from a study of blood T cells in healthy people across ages. PCR was performed a second time for about 6 to 11 cycles using a sample-barcoded 5' primer and a J-beta primer mix. TCRdb re-called the 5' RACE reads with MiXCR, one entry per CDR3 protein. The sample has around 780,000 distinct CDR3 sequences, 20% to 30% seen once; the top ten hold over 2.5%. The CDR3 sequence is 15 residues long. V lost 3 bases to trimming and J lost 5 bases; unmatched junction nucleotides: 6. The V gene's germline CDR1 is SGHTA and CDR2 FQGTGA. The study, taken as a whole, reports: The donors' CMV status was not determined, possibly confounding changes in expanded clonotypes. In long-lived donors, naive CD4+ cell counts and diversity exceeded those of aged donors.

A word on this clonotype: No antigen is known for it.

A further study also used this sample, focusing on T cells of mothers and their children.

The receptor was derived from a boy aged 5-17 years in good health. V is TRBV7-3 and J is TRBJ2-5, with 10 bases matching TRBD2. Sequencing was done on a sample of blood. The CDR3 is CASSFSGTSAETQYF. The CDR3 DNA sequence: TGTGCCAGCAGCTTTTCAGGGACTAGCGCCGAGACCCAGTACTTC.